The 27 T cell receptor beta chains below all came from one sample that was sequenced in a study of blood T cell repertoires in COVID-19. Measured with immunoSEQ multiplex PCR; TCRdb has only the in-frame clones, and not every one. The table lists around 130,000 clones, approximately 90% of them singletons. Sequencing was carried out using peripheral blood. The receptors derive from a man between 65 and 85 years old with active or convalescent COVID-19.

The chain links TRBV19 to TRBJ2-7, with 7 bases aligning to TRBD1. CDR3 length: 13 amino acids. V lost 3 bases and J lost 5; bases outside the gene matches: 4. CDR1 and CDR2 (germline): LNHDA, SQIVND (reference sequence). This CDR3 reads CASSMVRGNEQYF. DNA for the CDR3: TGTGCCAGTAGTATGGTCAGGGGGAACGAGCAGTACTTC.

This clone was counted a single time. This rearrangement joins TRBV6-6 to TRBJ2-5, with 9 bases matching TRBD1. In germline, CDR1 is MNHNY, CDR2 SVGAGI (reference sequence). J gave up 4 bases and V 6 bases, and 9 bases lay outside the gene matches. The CDR3 is 15 amino acids. CDR3 in amino acids: CASSRDRDRGETQYF. CDR3 coding DNA: TGTGCCAGCAGCAGGGACAGGGATAGAGGAGAGACCCAGTACTTC.

V is TRBV28 and J is TRBJ2-7, with 7 bases aligning to TRBD2. CDR3 length: 15 residues. Germline lookup yields CDR1 MDHEN and CDR2 SYDVKM. Germline trimming cut 2 bases from V and 3 bases from J; bases unmatched to any gene: 7. CDR3 loop: CASSLLGTGGYEQYF. The CDR3 DNA follows: TGTGCCAGCAGTTTACTCGGCACGGGAGGCTACGAGCAGTACTTC. The full variable domain, completed using reference TRBV28 and TRBJ2-7, is DVKVTQSSRYLVKRTGEKVFLECVQDMDHENMFWYRQDPGLGLRLIYFSYDVKMKEKGDIPEGYSVSREKKERFSLILESASTNQTSMYLCASSLLGTGGYEQYFGPGTRLTVT.

The sample holds one count of this clone. The chain has TRBV5-4 and TRBJ1-3; D is undetermined. Germline assignment: CDR1 SGHNT and CDR2 YYREEE (reference sequence). Trimming cost V 0 bases and J 3 bases, with 10 bases left between them. The CDR3 is 15 residues long. The CDR3 spells CASSLDSRRGNTIYF. The CDR3 DNA sequence: TGTGCCAGCAGCTTGGACAGCCGCCGTGGAAACACCATATATTTT. The full variable domain, rest sourced from reference TRBV5-4 and TRBJ1-3, is ETGVTQSPTHLIKTRGQQVTLRCSSQSGHNTVSWYQQALGQGPQFIFQYYREEENGRGNFPPRFSGLQFPNYSSELNVNALELDDSALYLCASSLDSRRGNTIYFGEGSWLTVV.

This sequence joins TRBV6-1 and TRBJ1-1; 7 bases map to TRBD1. Germline V gives CDR1 MNHNS, CDR2 SASEGT. Losses at the gene ends were 1 base for V and 8 bases for J; bases not matched to a gene: 4. CDR3 length: 13 residues. CDR3 sequence (DNA): TGTGCCAGCAGTGAAGACAGGGGTTGGGAAGCTTTCTTT. Translation: CASSEDRGWEAFF.

The chain is built from TRBV6-5 and TRBJ2-7; 7 bases agree with TRBD2. V lost 0 bases, J lost 2 bases, and 7 bases stayed unmatched. The CDR3 is 16 amino acids. CDR1 is MNHEY, CDR2 SVGAGI, per germline. The DNA of the CDR3 is TGTGCCAGCAGTTACTCGGGGCGGGGGTCCGCCTACGAGCAGTACTTC. Protein product: CASSYSGRGSAYEQYF.

The rearrangement links TRBV27 to TRBJ2-3, with 7 bases identical to TRBD1. The junction had 15 bases not matched to a gene; V was cut back by 6 bases and J by 3 bases. Per the germline V gene, CDR1 is MNHEY and CDR2 is SMNVEV (reference sequence). CDR3 length: 17 residues. Here the CDR3 DNA reads TGTGCCAGCAGCCCTCCAACGACAGGGTCGGGGACAGATACGCAGTATTTT. This gives the protein CASSPPTTGSGTDTQYF.

The J gene is TRBJ2-7, the V gene TRBV7-2; 10 bases map to TRBD2. With 3 bases clipped from V and 0 bases from J, the junction kept 8 bases outside the gene matches. The CDR3 totals 17 residues. CDR1 is SGHTA, CDR2 FQGNSA, per germline. CDR3 DNA sequence: TGTGCCAGCAGCTTGGGGACTAGCGCCCAGATCTCCTACGAGCAGTACTTC. Translating gives CASSLGTSAQISYEQYF.

This clone was seen only once. This rearrangement joins TRBV18 to TRBJ2-7; tentative D call: TRBD1 (6 bases). This CDR3 has 16 amino acids. Looked up from germline, CDR1 is KGHSH and CDR2 is LQKENI. V lost 0 bases, J lost 5 bases, and 17 bases lay in between. In DNA, the CDR3 is TGTGCCAGCTCACCACCGGGGGCAGGGGTGAGCAACGAGCAGTACTTC. This translates into CASSPPGAGVSNEQYF.

This clone occurred once. The chain uses TRBV12-5 and TRBJ2-3, with D possibly matching TRBD2 (5 bases). The CDR3 has 11 residues. Germline loops: CDR1 LGHNT, CDR2 FRNRAP. Trimming left V 6 bases short and J 6 bases short, with 7 bases between. The CDR3 loop is CASGSGDTQYF. The DNA of the CDR3 is TGTGCTAGTGGCTCGGGGGATACGCAGTATTTT.

The V and J genes are TRBV6-1 and TRBJ1-3; 7 bases are shared with TRBD1. The germline CDR1 and CDR2 sequences are MNHNS and SASEGT. The CDR3 is made up of 15 amino acids. The V gene end was trimmed by 1 base and the J gene end by 3 bases; junction bases not matched to a gene: 3. CDR3 residues: CASSEDRGRGNTIYF. DNA of the CDR3: TGTGCCAGCAGTGAAGACAGGGGTCGTGGAAACACCATATATTTT.

This clone came up a few times. The chain recombines TRBV18 with TRBJ2-7; 7 nucleotides match TRBD2. Germline loops: CDR1 KGHSH, CDR2 LQKENI. CDR3 size: 14 residues. J lost 3 bases, V lost 2 bases, and 4 bases had no gene match. The CDR3 nucleotides read TGTGCCAGCTCACCAGTCGGGGGGTACTACGAGCAGTACTTC. Protein product: CASSPVGGYYEQYF. The full variable domain, completed using reference TRBV18 and TRBJ2-7, is NAGVMQNPRHLVRRRGQEARLRCSPMKGHSHVYWYRQLPEEGLKFMVYLQKENIIDESGMPKERFSAEFPKEGPSILRIQQVVRGDSAAYFCASSPVGGYYEQYFGPGTRLTVT.

The V gene is TRBV24-1, the J gene TRBJ2-1; a possible D gene is TRBD2 (5 bases). In germline, CDR1 is KGHDR, CDR2 SFDVKD. The V end was cut by 2 bases, the J end by 6 bases, with 10 bases between. The CDR3 covers 14 residues. The CDR3 DNA is TGTGCCACCAGTGATTCAGACTACCTCAATGAGCAGTTCTTC. Protein product: CATSDSDYLNEQFF.

The chain employs TRBV28 and TRBJ2-7; D unresolved. Germline V gene sequence: CDR1 MDHEN, CDR2 SYDVKM. Between the trimmed V and J ends, which lost 3 bases and 4 bases, there was a span of 10 bases. The CDR3 has 13 residues. CDR3: CASSFFAGYEQYF. The DNA of the CDR3 is TGTGCCAGCAGTTTCTTTGCAGGATACGAGCAGTACTTC.

V is TRBV3-1 (or the pseudogene TRBV3-2) and J is TRBJ1-1; the D gene is possibly TRBD1 (5 bases). Looked up from germline, CDR1 is LGHDT and CDR2 is YNNKEL (reference sequence). The CDR3 runs to 14 residues. V was clipped by 5 bases and J by 2 bases, with 12 bases between them. The DNA of the CDR3 is TGTGCCAGCAGCATCCTACAGGCTAACACTGAAGCTTTCTTT. As protein: CASSILQANTEAFF.

V usage is TRBV19 and J usage is TRBJ2-1, with TRBD1 matching over 8 bases. The CDR3 runs to 19 residues. Germline CDR1 reads LNHDA; CDR2 reads SQIVND (reference sequence). The ends lost 7 bases at V and 3 bases at J; junction bases unmatched: 20. The CDR3 loop is CASTIRTGNLGLVYNEQFF. In nucleotides, the CDR3 is TGTGCCAGTACCATAAGGACAGGGAACCTGGGACTTGTCTACAATGAGCAGTTCTTC.

This chain uses TRBV27 with TRBJ2-7; 10 bases map to TRBD2. The CDR3 totals 15 residues. CDR1 MNHEY and CDR2 SMNVEV come from the germline V gene (reference sequence). The J segment lost 2 bases and the V segment lost 7 bases, leaving 8 bases of the junction unmatched. In DNA, the CDR3 is TGTGCCAGCAACCCTACTAGCGGGATGCCCTACGAGCAGTACTTC. It encodes CASNPTSGMPYEQYF.

CDR3 DNA sequence: TGTGCCAGCAGGCGGACAGCTAGCACTGAAGCTTTCTTT. Protein sequence: CASRRTASTEAFF. The chain uses TRBV2 and TRBJ1-1; a weak D match, TRBD1 (6 bases). The V gene lost 6 bases and the J gene lost 4 bases, with 12 bases spanning the gap. CDR3 length: 13 amino acids. The germline gives CDR1 SNHLY, CDR2 FYNNEI.

CDR3 coding DNA: TGTGCCAGCAGCCTGTCAGGGGTCTCTGGAAACACCATATATTTT. Translation: CASSLSGVSGNTIYF. This chain joins TRBV11-1 and TRBJ1-3; the D gene is possibly TRBD1 (6 bases). There are 15 residues in the CDR3. The germline V gene encodes CDR1 SGHAT and CDR2 FQDESV (reference sequence). Trimming took 5 bases from V and 0 from J, leaving 11 bases between them.

The V call is TRBV7-2, the J call TRBJ2-5; 7 bases line up with TRBD1. Germline values: CDR1 SGHTA, CDR2 FQGNSA. The CDR3 runs 15 residues. J gave up 2 bases and V 5 bases, and 8 bases lay outside the gene matches. In nucleotides, the CDR3 is TGTGCCAGCAGCCCCTCGGGACAGCCGCAAGAGACCCAGTACTTC. It codes for CASSPSGQPQETQYF.

This rearrangement joins TRBV2 to TRBJ1-4; no definite D call. CDR1 and CDR2 (germline): SNHLY, FYNNEI. The CDR3 has 15 residues. With 7 bases removed from V and 8 bases from J, the gap between germline ends came to 20 bases. The CDR3 reads CASNRGSRLSEKLFF. CDR3 sequence (DNA): TGTGCCAGCAACCGAGGGAGCAGGTTAAGCGAAAAACTGTTTTTT.

The CDR3 DNA sequence: TGCGCCAGCAGCCGAACAGGAAGTTCGGTCCGAGAGACCCAGTACTTC. Translated: CASSRTGSSVRETQYF. The rearrangement links TRBV5-1 to TRBJ2-5, with a weak D call TRBD1 (5 bases). Trimming pared 4 bases from V and 4 bases from J, leaving 20 bases between. This CDR3 contains 16 residues. CDR1 is SGHRS and CDR2 is YFSETQ in the germline V gene.

This chain connects TRBV6-4 to TRBJ2-7, with 12 bases identical to TRBD2. Trimming took 0 bases from V and 9 from J; bases not matched to a gene: 0. The germline V gene encodes CDR1 MRHNA and CDR2 SNTAGT. The CDR3 runs to 13 residues. CDR3: CASSDSTSGRQYF. CDR3 in DNA: TGTGCCAGCAGTGACTCGACTAGCGGGAGGCAGTACTTC.

The chain joins TRBV6-5 to TRBJ1-2, with D maybe TRBD1 (5 bases). The CDR3 runs to 15 residues. Trimming took 0 bases from V and 5 from J, leaving 13 bases between them. In germline, CDR1 is MNHEY, CDR2 SVGAGI. CDR3 nucleotide sequence: TGTGCCAGCAGTTACTCGGAGGGGCCTTGGTATGGCTACACCTTC. Translating gives CASSYSEGPWYGYTF.

This chain links TRBV28 with TRBJ2-7, with a weak D call TRBD2 (5 bases). This CDR3 comprises 16 residues. Germline V gives CDR1 MDHEN, CDR2 SYDVKM. Trimming removed 3 bases from V and 8 bases from J, with 23 bases in between. CDR3: CASSFPGSQAVGKQYF. In DNA, the CDR3 is TGTGCCAGCAGTTTCCCGGGGAGTCAGGCAGTGGGAAAGCAGTACTTC.

V is TRBV19 and J is TRBJ1-5; D gene ambiguous. The germline V and J ends were trimmed by 5 bases and 2 bases, with 13 bases remaining between them. This CDR3 region has 15 residues. The V gene's germline CDR1 is LNHDA and CDR2 SQIVND (reference sequence). The CDR3 nucleotides are TGTGCCAGTAGTCCTTTGAGGTTTGGCAATCAGCCCCAGCATTTT. Its translation is CASSPLRFGNQPQHF.

The chain recombines TRBV19 with TRBJ1-4, with D uncertain. Trimming took off 5 bases at V and 0 bases at J, with 7 bases between the two ends. Germline loops: CDR1 LNHDA, CDR2 SQIVND (reference sequence). The CDR3 totals 14 residues. The CDR3 coding sequence is TGTGCCAGTAGTCGGGTTGCAACTAATGAAAAACTGTTTTTT. Residues: CASSRVATNEKLFF.